This T cell receptor beta chain was obtained from a study of T cells after yellow fever vaccination. The germline gives CDR1 MRHNA, CDR2 SNTAGT. Unmatched junction bases numbered 8, after V lost 0 bases and J lost 0 bases. CDR3 length: 18 amino acids. Only a few counts were recorded for this clonotype. TCRdb passed the 5' RACE reads through MiXCR, listing each CDR3 protein once. The sample consists of 150,000 to 200,000 distinct CDR3 sequences, around 9% of them appearing once. The material sequenced was CD8+ T cells sorted from PBMCs, taken 45 days after the yellow fever booster vaccination. This chain uses TRBV6-4 with TRBJ2-3, with TRBD1 identical over 8 bases. This sequence was found in a man aged 18 to 29 who received the YFV17D yellow fever vaccine. Written as DNA, the CDR3 is TGTGCCAGCAGTGACTCGGCAGGGGGCACAGGGAGCACAGATACGCAGTATTTT. Translating gives CASSDSAGGTGSTDTQYF.